The rows below give T cell receptor beta chains drawn from one sample of a study of cytomegalovirus exposure and HLA in healthy donors. Sequenced by immunoSEQ multiplex PCR; TCRdb stores in-frame clones only, minus some. Counted here are around 150,000 clones, roughly 80% occurring once; the ten biggest clones make up roughly 3.6%. Material for sequencing was PBMCs. These TCRs come from a man aged 25 to 40 in good health and CMV-seropositive. CDR3s leave out the opening cysteine and the closing phenylalanine or tryptophan. Each record gives: V gene, CDR3 protein.

v_call: TRBV5-4
cdr3_aa: ASRPQGGHTEAF

v_call: TRBV5-8
cdr3_aa: ASSLRGGFTEAF

v_call: TRBV11-2
cdr3_aa: ASSEQGYEQY

v_call: TRBV28
cdr3_aa: ASRGWEGRNTGELF

v_call: TRBV2
cdr3_aa: ARGQGDRTGELF

v_call: TRBV10-3
cdr3_aa: AISPGGTDTQY

v_call: TRBV5-1
cdr3_aa: ASSTGSGGSYNSPLH

v_call: TRBV5-4
cdr3_aa: ASSRGQANSGNTIY

v_call: TRBV5-6
cdr3_aa: ASSLAGLETQY

v_call: TRBV6-4
cdr3_aa: ASSLTSGGYNEQF

v_call: TRBV9
cdr3_aa: ASSVGTLAGISYEQY

v_call: TRBV7-6
cdr3_aa: ASSNGQGNTEAF

v_call: TRBV28
cdr3_aa: ASSSAGTGMVNEQF

v_call: TRBV29-1
cdr3_aa: SVGRSRGYT

v_call: TRBV19
cdr3_aa: ASSIDAVNRGGNQPQH

v_call: TRBV5-1
cdr3_aa: ASSFSDRAVNEQY

v_call: TRBV6-1
cdr3_aa: ASSDQGGSSNQPQH

v_call: TRBV5-1
cdr3_aa: ASSLVEQGAGEQY

v_call: TRBV9
cdr3_aa: ASSLHGQLNTEAF

v_call: TRBV4-2
cdr3_aa: ASSQVSTGEQY

v_call: TRBV30
cdr3_aa: AWSAIGRDRDTQY

v_call: TRBV30
cdr3_aa: AWTPGYGYT

v_call: TRBV4-3
cdr3_aa: ASSQHRQGQTGNTIY

v_call: TRBV30
cdr3_aa: AWSYRGRETQY

v_call: TRBV4-1
cdr3_aa: ASRRVGSGANVLT

v_call: TRBV4-2
cdr3_aa: ASSPDRGTEAF

v_call: TRBV19
cdr3_aa: ASSIQGAYEQY

v_call: TRBV19
cdr3_aa: ASSIVSISNTEAF

v_call: TRBV7-7
cdr3_aa: ASSPGTSRSEQY

v_call: TRBV13
cdr3_aa: ASSLGGGNEQF

v_call: TRBV6-5
cdr3_aa: ASSYRGGYGYT

v_call: TRBV7-9
cdr3_aa: ASSLPSGLISNYGYT

v_call: TRBV27
cdr3_aa: ASSLLGQVTEAF

v_call: TRBV19
cdr3_aa: ASSIRLAGQETQY

v_call: TRBV5-1
cdr3_aa: ASSFSAHITDTQY

v_call: TRBV27
cdr3_aa: ASSPDSAYNEQF

v_call: TRBV12-5
cdr3_aa: ASGLGQGQDQPQH

v_call: TRBV7-9
cdr3_aa: ASSPGQGLSLNIQY

v_call: TRBV4-3
cdr3_aa: ASSQDTGTRVEQF

v_call: TRBV6-5
cdr3_aa: ASSLTGTGDAEAF

v_call: TRBV18
cdr3_aa: ASSPRESTDTQY

v_call: TRBV6-5
cdr3_aa: ASTGTGELF

v_call: TRBV2
cdr3_aa: ASTKDSAQY

v_call: TRBV7-2
cdr3_aa: ASSPGRGGYEQY

v_call: TRBV6-5
cdr3_aa: ASSRGLLITEAF

v_call: TRBV9
cdr3_aa: ASSVGAGAYNSPLH

v_call: TRBV9
cdr3_aa: ASSRDTGWSTQY

v_call: TRBV6-5
cdr3_aa: ASSDWDKDGYT

v_call: TRBV28
cdr3_aa: ASSLPRDREGYT

v_call: TRBV5-1
cdr3_aa: ASSIPTSGPGEQF

v_call: TRBV7-9
cdr3_aa: ASRDPGAYSPLH

v_call: TRBV5-1
cdr3_aa: ASSTRTRGRETQY

v_call: TRBV29-1
cdr3_aa: SWSIRDEQY

v_call: TRBV4-1
cdr3_aa: ASSQDQGEDEQY

v_call: TRBV6-4
cdr3_aa: ASSYGTGYNEQF